This T cell receptor beta chain was sequenced during a study of blood T cell repertoires in COVID-19. Overall study: There were acute and convalescent COVID-19 samples, and they came from the United States, Italy and Spain. PBMCs, B-cell-depleted T cells, or T cells provided the cDNA or gDNA that made up the material.

In the original workflow: Cell counts per sample came from amplifying reference gene primers. Some clones are missing from TCRdb's copy, which holds only in-frame ones; the method was immunoSEQ multiplex PCR. The DNA was the basis for D and trimming; V, J and clone size are from that table. The profile shows over 100,000 clones, around 86% of them singletons. Per the germline V gene, CDR1 is LGHDT and CDR2 is YNNKEL (reference sequence). This CDR3 is 14 amino acids long. V gave up 1 base and J gave up 2 bases, with 8 bases separating them. V and J are TRBV3-1 (or the pseudogene TRBV3-2) and TRBJ1-2; weak D call: TRBD1 (5 bases). Source material: peripheral blood. The clonotype originates from a man between 45 and 60 years old with active or convalescent COVID-19. CDR3 in DNA: TGTGCCAGCAGCCAAGGGAAGGGGAACTATGGCTACACCTTC. This encodes CASSQGKGNYGYTF.